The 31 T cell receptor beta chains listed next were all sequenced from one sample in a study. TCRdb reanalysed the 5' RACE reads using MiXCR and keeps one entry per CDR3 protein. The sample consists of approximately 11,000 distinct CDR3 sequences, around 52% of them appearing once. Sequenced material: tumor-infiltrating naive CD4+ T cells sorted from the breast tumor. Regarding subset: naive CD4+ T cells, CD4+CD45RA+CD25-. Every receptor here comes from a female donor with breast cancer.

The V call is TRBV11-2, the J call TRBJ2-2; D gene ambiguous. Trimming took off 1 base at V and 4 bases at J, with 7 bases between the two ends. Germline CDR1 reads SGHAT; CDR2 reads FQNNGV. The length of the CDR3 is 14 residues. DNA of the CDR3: TGTGCCAGCAGCTTAGTCAGGACCACCGGGGAGCTGTTTTTT. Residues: CASSLVRTTGELFF.

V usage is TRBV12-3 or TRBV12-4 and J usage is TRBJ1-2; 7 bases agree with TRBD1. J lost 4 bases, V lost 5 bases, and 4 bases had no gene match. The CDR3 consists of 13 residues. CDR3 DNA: TGTGCCAGCAGTCGACAGGGCCTCTATGGCTACACCTTC. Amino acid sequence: CASSRQGLYGYTF.

The CDR3 DNA reads TGCGCCAGCAGCTTGGCAGGGGGATCGGGGCAAGAGACCCAGTACTTC. Its translation: CASSLAGGSGQETQYF. V and J are TRBV5-1 and TRBJ2-5; TRBD1 agrees at 7 bases. With 0 bases clipped from V and 2 bases from J, the junction kept 7 bases outside the gene matches. Germline CDR1 is SGHRS and CDR2 is YFSETQ. CDR3 size: 16 residues.

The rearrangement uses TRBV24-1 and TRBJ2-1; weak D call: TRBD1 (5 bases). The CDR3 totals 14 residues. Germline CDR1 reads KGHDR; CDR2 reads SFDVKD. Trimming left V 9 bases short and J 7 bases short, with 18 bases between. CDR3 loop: CATAGSFSGNEQFF. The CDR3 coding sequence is TGTGCCACCGCAGGGTCCTTCTCTGGGAATGAGCAGTTCTTC.

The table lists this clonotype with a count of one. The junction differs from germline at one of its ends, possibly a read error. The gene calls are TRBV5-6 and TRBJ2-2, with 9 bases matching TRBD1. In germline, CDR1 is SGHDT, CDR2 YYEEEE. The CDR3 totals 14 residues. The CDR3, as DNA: TGTGCCAACAGCGGATTACAGGGGGCGATGGAGCTGTTTTTT. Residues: CANSGLQGAMELFF.

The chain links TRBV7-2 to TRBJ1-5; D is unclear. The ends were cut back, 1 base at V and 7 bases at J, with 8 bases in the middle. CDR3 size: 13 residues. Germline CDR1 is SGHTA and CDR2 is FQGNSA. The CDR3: CASSLGRWQPQHF. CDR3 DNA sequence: TGTGCCAGCAGCTTAGGGCGTTGGCAGCCCCAGCATTTT. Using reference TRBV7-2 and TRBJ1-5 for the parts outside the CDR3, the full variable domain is GAGVSQSPSNKVTEKGKDVELRCDPISGHTALYWYRQSLGQGLEFLIYFQGNSAPDKSGLPSDRFSAERTGGSVSTLTIQRTQQEDSAVYLCASSLGRWQPQHFGDGTRLSIL.

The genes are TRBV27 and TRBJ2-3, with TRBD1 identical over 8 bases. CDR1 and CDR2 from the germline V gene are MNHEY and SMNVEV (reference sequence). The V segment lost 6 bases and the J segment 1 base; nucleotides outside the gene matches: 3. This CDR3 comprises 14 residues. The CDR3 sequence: CASRTTGGTDTQYF. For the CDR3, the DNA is TGTGCCAGCAGAACGACAGGGGGCACAGATACGCAGTATTTT.

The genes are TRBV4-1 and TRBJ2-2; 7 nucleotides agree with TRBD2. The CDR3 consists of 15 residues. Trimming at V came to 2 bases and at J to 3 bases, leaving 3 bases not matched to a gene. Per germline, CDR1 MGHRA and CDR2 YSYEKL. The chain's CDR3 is CASSQMGGDTGELFF. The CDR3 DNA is TGCGCCAGCAGCCAAATGGGGGGGGACACCGGGGAGCTGTTTTTT.

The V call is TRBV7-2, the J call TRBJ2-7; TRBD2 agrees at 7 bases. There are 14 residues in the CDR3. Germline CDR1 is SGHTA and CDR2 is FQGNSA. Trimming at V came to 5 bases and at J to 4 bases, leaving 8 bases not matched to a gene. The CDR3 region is CASSGWEGDYEQYF. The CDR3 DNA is TGTGCCAGCAGCGGGTGGGAGGGTGATTACGAGCAGTACTTC. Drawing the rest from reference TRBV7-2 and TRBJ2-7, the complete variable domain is GAGVSQSPSNKVTEKGKDVELRCDPISGHTALYWYRQSLGQGLEFLIYFQGNSAPDKSGLPSDRFSAERTGGSVSTLTIQRTQQEDSAVYLCASSGWEGDYEQYFGPGTRLTVT.

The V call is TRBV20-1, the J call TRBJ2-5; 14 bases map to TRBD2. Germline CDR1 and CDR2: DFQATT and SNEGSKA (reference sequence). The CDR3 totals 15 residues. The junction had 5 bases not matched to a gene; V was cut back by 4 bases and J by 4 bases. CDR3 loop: CSAIGLAGGRETQYF. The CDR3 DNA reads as TGCAGTGCTATTGGACTAGCGGGAGGTAGAGAGACCCAGTACTTC.

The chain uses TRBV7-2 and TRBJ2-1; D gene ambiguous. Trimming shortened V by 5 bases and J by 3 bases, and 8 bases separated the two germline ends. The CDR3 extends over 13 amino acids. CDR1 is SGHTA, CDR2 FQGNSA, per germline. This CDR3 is CASSHGRYNEQFF. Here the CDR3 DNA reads TGTGCCAGCAGCCACGGACGCTACAATGAGCAGTTCTTC.

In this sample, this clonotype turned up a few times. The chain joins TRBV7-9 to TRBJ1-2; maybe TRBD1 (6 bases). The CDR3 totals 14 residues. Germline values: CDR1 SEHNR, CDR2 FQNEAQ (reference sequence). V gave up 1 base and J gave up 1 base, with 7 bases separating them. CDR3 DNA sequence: TGTGCCAGCAGCTTAGGACAGGTTAACTATGGCTACACCTTC. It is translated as CASSLGQVNYGYTF.

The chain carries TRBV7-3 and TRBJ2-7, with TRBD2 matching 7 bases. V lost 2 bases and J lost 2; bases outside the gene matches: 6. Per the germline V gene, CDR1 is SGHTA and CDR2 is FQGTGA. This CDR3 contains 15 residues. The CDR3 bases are TGTGCCAGCAGCTTATCAGCGGGACTACCCTACGAGCAGTACTTC. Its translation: CASSLSAGLPYEQYF.

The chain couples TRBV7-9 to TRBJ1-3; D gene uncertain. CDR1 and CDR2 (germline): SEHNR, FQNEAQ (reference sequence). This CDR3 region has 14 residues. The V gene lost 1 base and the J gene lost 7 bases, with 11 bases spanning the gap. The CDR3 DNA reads TGTGCCAGCAGCTTAGAGTTGGGTGCGAACACCATATATTTT. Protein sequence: CASSLELGANTIYF.

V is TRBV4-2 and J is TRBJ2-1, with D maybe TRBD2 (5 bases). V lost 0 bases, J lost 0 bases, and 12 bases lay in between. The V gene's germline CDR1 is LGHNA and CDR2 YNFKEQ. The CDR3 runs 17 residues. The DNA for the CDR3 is TGTGCCAGCAGCCAAGAGGGAGCGCACCACTCCTACAATGAGCAGTTCTTC. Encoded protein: CASSQEGAHHSYNEQFF.

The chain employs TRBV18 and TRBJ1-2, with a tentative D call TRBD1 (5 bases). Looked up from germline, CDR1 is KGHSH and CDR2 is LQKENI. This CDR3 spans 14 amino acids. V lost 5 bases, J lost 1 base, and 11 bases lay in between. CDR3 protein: CASSSGPGNYGYTF. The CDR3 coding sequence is TGTGCCAGCTCATCGGGACCGGGTAACTATGGCTACACCTTC.

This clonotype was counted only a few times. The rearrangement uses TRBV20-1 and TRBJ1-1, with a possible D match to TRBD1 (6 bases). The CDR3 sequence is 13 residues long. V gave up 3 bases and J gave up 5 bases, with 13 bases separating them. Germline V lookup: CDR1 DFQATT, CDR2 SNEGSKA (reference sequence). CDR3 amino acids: CSARDDRHTEAFF. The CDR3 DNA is TGCAGTGCTAGGGATGACAGGCATACTGAAGCTTTCTTT.

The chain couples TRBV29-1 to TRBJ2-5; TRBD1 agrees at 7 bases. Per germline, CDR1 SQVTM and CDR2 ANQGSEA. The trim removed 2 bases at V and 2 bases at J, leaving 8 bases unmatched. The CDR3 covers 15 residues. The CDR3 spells CSVEFPRGRQETQYF. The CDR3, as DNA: TGCAGCGTTGAATTCCCCAGGGGGAGACAAGAGACCCAGTACTTC.

The CDR3 nucleotides are TGTGCCATCAGACCAAGAGACAATGAGCAGTTCTTC. This translates into CAIRPRDNEQFF. The V call is TRBV10-3, the J call TRBJ2-1, with D unresolved. The CDR3 extends over 12 amino acids. The V end was cut by 6 bases, the J end by 5 bases, with 8 bases between. Germline V gene data show CDR1 as ENHRY and CDR2 as SYGVKD.

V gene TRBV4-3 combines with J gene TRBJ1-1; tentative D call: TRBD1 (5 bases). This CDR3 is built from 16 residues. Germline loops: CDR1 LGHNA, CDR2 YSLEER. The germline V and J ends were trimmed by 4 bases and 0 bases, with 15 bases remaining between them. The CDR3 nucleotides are TGCGCCAGCAGCCCGAATGTAGGCAGGGTGAACACTGAAGCTTTCTTT. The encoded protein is CASSPNVGRVNTEAFF.

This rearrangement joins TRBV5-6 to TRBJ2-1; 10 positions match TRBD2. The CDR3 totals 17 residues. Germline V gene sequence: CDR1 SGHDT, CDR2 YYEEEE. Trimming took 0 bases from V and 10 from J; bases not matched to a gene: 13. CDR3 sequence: CASSLGSASGSIGEQFF. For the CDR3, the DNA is TGTGCCAGCAGCTTGGGTTCGGCTAGCGGGAGTATCGGCGAGCAGTTCTTC. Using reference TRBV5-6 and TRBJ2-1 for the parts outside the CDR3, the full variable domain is DAGVTQSPTHLIKTRGQQVTLRCSPKSGHDTVSWYQQALGQGPQFIFQYYEEEERQRGNFPDRFSGHQFPNYSSELNVNALLLGDSALYLCASSLGSASGSIGEQFFGPGTRLTVL.

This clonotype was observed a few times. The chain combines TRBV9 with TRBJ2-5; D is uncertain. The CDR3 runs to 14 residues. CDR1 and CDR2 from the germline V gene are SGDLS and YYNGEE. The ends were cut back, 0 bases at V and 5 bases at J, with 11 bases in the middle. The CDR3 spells CASSVDQRDETQYF. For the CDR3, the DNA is TGTGCCAGCAGCGTAGACCAAAGGGATGAGACCCAGTACTTC.

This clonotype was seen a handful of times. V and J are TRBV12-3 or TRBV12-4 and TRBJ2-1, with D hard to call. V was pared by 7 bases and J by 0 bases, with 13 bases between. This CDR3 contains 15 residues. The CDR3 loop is CASTLAPASYNEQFF. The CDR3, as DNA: TGTGCCAGCACCTTAGCCCCCGCCTCCTACAATGAGCAGTTCTTC.

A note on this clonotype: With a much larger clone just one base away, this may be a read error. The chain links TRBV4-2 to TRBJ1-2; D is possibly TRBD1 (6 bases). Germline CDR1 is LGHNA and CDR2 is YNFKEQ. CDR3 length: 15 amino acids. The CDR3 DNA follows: TGTGCCAGCAGCCAACAGGGGTCAATTATTTTTGGCTGCACCTTC. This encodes CASSQQGSIIFGCTF.

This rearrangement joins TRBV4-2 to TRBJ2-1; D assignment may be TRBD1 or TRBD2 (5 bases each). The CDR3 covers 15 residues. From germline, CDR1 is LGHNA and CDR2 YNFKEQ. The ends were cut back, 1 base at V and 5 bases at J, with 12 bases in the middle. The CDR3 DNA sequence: TGTGCCAGCAGCCAAGGGCAGGGACCACACAATGAGCAGTTCTTC. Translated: CASSQGQGPHNEQFF.

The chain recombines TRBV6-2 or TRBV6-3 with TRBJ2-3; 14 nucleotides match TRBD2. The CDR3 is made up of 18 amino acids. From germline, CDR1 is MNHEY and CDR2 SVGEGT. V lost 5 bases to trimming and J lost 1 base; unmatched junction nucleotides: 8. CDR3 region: CASSLGLAGGQGTDTQYF. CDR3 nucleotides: TGTGCCAGCAGTCTTGGACTAGCGGGAGGCCAGGGCACAGATACGCAGTATTTT.

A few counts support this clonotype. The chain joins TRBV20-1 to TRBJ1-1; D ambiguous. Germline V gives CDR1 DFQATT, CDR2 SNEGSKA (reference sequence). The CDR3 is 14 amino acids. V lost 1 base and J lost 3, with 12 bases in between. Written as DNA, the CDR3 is TGCAGTGCTAGAGGTAGAGCGGCAGACACTGAAGCTTTCTTT. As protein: CSARGRAADTEAFF.

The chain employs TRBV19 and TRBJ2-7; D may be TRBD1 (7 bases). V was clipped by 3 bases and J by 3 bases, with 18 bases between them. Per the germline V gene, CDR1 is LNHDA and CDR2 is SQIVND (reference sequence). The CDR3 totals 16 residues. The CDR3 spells CASSISGGRGDYEQYF. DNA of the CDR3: TGTGCCAGTAGTATCTCCGGCGGCAGGGGGGACTACGAGCAGTACTTC. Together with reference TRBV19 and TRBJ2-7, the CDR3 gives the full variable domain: DGGITQSPKYLFRKEGQNVTLSCEQNLNHDAMYWYRQDPGQGLRLIYYSQIVNDFQKGDIAEGYSVSREKKESFPLTVTSAQKNPTAFYLCASSISGGRGDYEQYFGPGTRLTVT.

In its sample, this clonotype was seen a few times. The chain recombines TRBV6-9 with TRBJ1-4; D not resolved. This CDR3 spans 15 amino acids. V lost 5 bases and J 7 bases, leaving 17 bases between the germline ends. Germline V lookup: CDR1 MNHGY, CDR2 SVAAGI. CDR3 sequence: CASSHNRKGGEKLFF. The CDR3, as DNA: TGTGCCAGCAGTCATAACAGAAAAGGTGGTGAAAAACTGTTTTTT.

For the CDR3, the DNA is TGTGCCAGCAGCTCGAGCAAGCTAGTTCCCAATGAGCAGTTCTTC. Protein product: CASSSSKLVPNEQFF. The chain uses TRBV7-2 and TRBJ2-1; D remains ambiguous. The germline V gene has CDR1 SGHTA and CDR2 FQGNSA. Trimming left V 4 bases short and J 6 bases short, with 16 bases between. The CDR3 has 15 residues. The whole variable domain, filled in from reference TRBV7-2 and TRBJ2-1, reads GAGVSQSPSNKVTEKGKDVELRCDPISGHTALYWYRQSLGQGLEFLIYFQGNSAPDKSGLPSDRFSAERTGGSVSTLTIQRTQQEDSAVYLCASSSSKLVPNEQFFGPGTRLTVL.

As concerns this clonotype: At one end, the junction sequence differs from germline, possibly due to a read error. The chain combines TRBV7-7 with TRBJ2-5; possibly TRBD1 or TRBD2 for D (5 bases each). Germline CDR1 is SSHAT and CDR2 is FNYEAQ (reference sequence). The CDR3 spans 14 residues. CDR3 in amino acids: CASSSSPGSETLYF. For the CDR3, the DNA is TGTGCCAGCAGCTCTAGTCCAGGGAGTGAGACCCTGTACTTC.